These 22 T cell receptor beta chains were sequenced from one sample in a study of blood T cell repertoires in COVID-19. Sequencing used immunoSEQ multiplex PCR; TCRdb keeps in-frame clones, though not all of them. The sample consists of tens of thousands of clones, 65% to 90% of them appearing once. Sequencing input: peripheral blood. The receptor source for this set is a woman over 75 with acute or convalescent COVID-19.

The genes are TRBV19 and TRBJ2-7; tentatively, D is TRBD1 (5 bases). The CDR3 covers 12 residues. CDR1 and CDR2 (germline): LNHDA, SQIVND (reference sequence). V lost 9 bases to trimming and J lost 2 bases, with 11 bases between them. This CDR3 is CASSTETYEQYF. DNA of the CDR3: TGTGCCAGCTCGACAGAGACCTACGAGCAGTACTTC.

The V gene is TRBV10-2, the J gene TRBJ2-7; TRBD2 matches 13 bases. CDR3 size: 14 residues. J was trimmed by 3 bases and V by 7 bases; bases with no gene match: 3. Per the germline V gene, CDR1 is WSHSY and CDR2 is SAAADI. The CDR3 DNA follows: TGCGCCAGCACCGGACTAGCGGGAGTCTACGAGCAGTACTTC. Its protein product is CASTGLAGVYEQYF.

This chain joins TRBV2 and TRBJ2-7; D possibly corresponds to TRBD2 (5 bases). V lost 6 bases and J 2 bases, leaving 11 bases between the germline ends. This CDR3 spans 13 amino acids. Germline V gene data show CDR1 as SNHLY and CDR2 as FYNNEI. In nucleotides, the CDR3 is TGTGCCAGCAGGGTCGGCGGGCCCTACGAGCAGTACTTC. Protein product: CASRVGGPYEQYF.

This chain connects TRBV7-2 to TRBJ1-6; D might be TRBD1 (5 bases). Germline values: CDR1 SGHTA, CDR2 FQGNSA. The CDR3 length is 13 residues. Trimming removed 4 bases from V and 10 bases from J, with 11 bases in between. Here the CDR3 reads CASSSNQGSPLHF. The CDR3 DNA sequence: TGTGCCAGCAGCTCAAATCAGGGATCACCCCTCCACTTT.

The chain is built from TRBV7-9 and TRBJ2-5; a possible D gene is TRBD1 (6 bases). Germline values: CDR1 SEHNR, CDR2 FQNEAQ (reference sequence). V shed 7 bases and J shed 2 bases, with 17 bases lying between them. CDR3 size: 15 residues. The CDR3 loop reads CASTIFYGQQETQYF. CDR3 DNA sequence: TGTGCCAGCACCATCTTTTACGGACAGCAAGAGACCCAGTACTTC.

The chain is built from TRBV13 and TRBJ2-7; 8 bases are a match to TRBD2. V dropped 4 bases and J dropped 3; count of bases not matched to a gene: 11. Germline V gene data show CDR1 as PRHDT and CDR2 as FYEKMQ (reference sequence). CDR3 length: 16 amino acids. The CDR3 sequence is CASSSPRTSGDYEQYF. DNA for the CDR3: TGTGCCAGCAGCTCGCCTCGAACTAGCGGCGACTACGAGCAGTACTTC. Drawing the rest from reference TRBV13 and TRBJ2-7, the complete variable domain is AAGVIQSPRHLIKEKRETATLKCYPIPRHDTVYWYQQGPGQDPQFLISFYEKMQSDKGSIPDRFSAQQFSDYHSELNMSSLELGDSALYFCASSSPRTSGDYEQYFGPGTRLTVT.

This chain uses TRBV24-1 with TRBJ1-4; TRBD1 aligns across 12 bases. Germline V gene data show CDR1 as KGHDR and CDR2 as SFDVKD. The CDR3 loop spans 18 amino acids. The ends lost 0 bases at V and 8 bases at J; junction bases unmatched: 9. CDR3: CATSDLCGTGGEEEKLFF. The CDR3 coding sequence is TGTGCCACCAGTGATTTGTGTGGGACAGGGGGCGAGGAGGAAAAACTGTTTTTT.

The V and J genes are TRBV9 and TRBJ1-5; 7 bases line up with TRBD1. Germline assignment: CDR1 SGDLS and CDR2 YYNGEE. CDR3 size: 15 residues. After removal of 3 bases from V and 2 bases from J, the junction contained 5 bases not matched to a gene. The CDR3 here is CASSGAGTGNQPQHF. The CDR3 DNA is TGTGCCAGCAGCGGGGCCGGGACAGGCAATCAGCCCCAGCATTTT.

In this sample, this clone turned up once. This chain joins TRBV25-1 and TRBJ2-7; D gene uncertain. Trimming took 3 bases from V and 4 from J, leaving 4 bases between them. From germline, CDR1 is MGHDK and CDR2 SYGVNS. This CDR3 is 11 amino acids long. CDR3 bases: TGTGCCAGCAGTGATCAATACGAGCAGTACTTC. Protein product: CASSDQYEQYF.

CDR3 loop: CASSTQGARSDEQYF. In DNA form, the CDR3 reads TGTGCCAGCAGCACACAGGGGGCCAGATCGGACGAGCAGTACTTC. The chain recombines TRBV5-5 with TRBJ2-7, with TRBD1 matching 9 bases. Germline V gene sequence: CDR1 SGHKS, CDR2 YYEKEE (reference sequence). With 4 bases clipped from V and 5 bases from J, the junction kept 10 bases outside the gene matches. The CDR3 extends over 15 amino acids.

The V gene is TRBV7-2, the J gene TRBJ2-7; TRBD2 is a possible D gene (5 bases). This CDR3 is built from 13 residues. V lost 2 bases to trimming and J lost 2 bases, with 7 bases between them. Germline V lookup: CDR1 SGHTA, CDR2 FQGNSA. Written as DNA, the CDR3 is TGTGCCAGCAGCTTACCGGGAACCTACGAGCAGTACTTC. This sequence encodes CASSLPGTYEQYF.

The chain couples TRBV12-3 or TRBV12-4 to TRBJ2-1, with 8 bases matching TRBD2. This CDR3 has 12 residues. V gave up 6 bases and J gave up 15 bases; unmatched junction bases: 10. The CDR3 protein is CASSPSGTRGFF. The CDR3 coding sequence is TGTGCCAGCAGCCCGTCCGGGACTAGGGGGTTCTTC.

This clone has only a few counts. CDR3 nucleotide sequence: TGCGCCAGCAGCCAAGGGACTAGCGGGACGTACAATGAGCAGTTCTTC. Protein: CASSQGTSGTYNEQFF. This sequence joins TRBV4-1 and TRBJ2-1, with 12 nucleotides matching TRBD2. This CDR3 has 16 residues. V gave up 1 base and J gave up 4 bases; unmatched junction bases: 2. The germline CDR1 and CDR2 sequences are MGHRA and YSYEKL.

The rearrangement joins TRBV6-5 to TRBJ1-3; 10 nucleotides agree with TRBD1. V trimming: 0 bases; J trimming: 2 bases; junction bases outside the gene matches: 1. Germline assignment: CDR1 MNHEY and CDR2 SVGAGI. This CDR3 comprises 16 residues. Written as DNA, the CDR3 is TGTGCCAGCAGTTACTCGGGACAGGGGACTGGAAACACCATATATTTT. This gives the protein CASSYSGQGTGNTIYF.

The rearrangement links TRBV18 to TRBJ2-5, with D possibly TRBD1 on 7 matching bases. Trimming removed 6 bases from V and 2 bases from J, with 13 bases in between. This CDR3 contains 14 residues. The V gene's germline CDR1 is KGHSH and CDR2 LQKENI. The CDR3 DNA follows: TGTGCCAGCTCCCAGGGGGGACAGCAAGAGACCCAGTACTTC. It specifies CASSQGGQQETQYF.

The count of this clone is one. The V call is TRBV12-3 or TRBV12-4, the J call TRBJ1-2, with unresolved D. This CDR3 has 13 amino acids. The V end lost 6 bases, the J end lost 0 bases, and 8 bases lay between the germline ends. In nucleotides, the CDR3 is TGTGCCAGCAGCCCCAGGCCTAACTATGGCTACACCTTC. It codes for CASSPRPNYGYTF.

This chain joins TRBV7-9 and TRBJ2-3, with D possibly being TRBD1 (6 bases). The CDR3 totals 14 residues. CDR1 SEHNR and CDR2 FQNEAQ come from the germline V gene (reference sequence). Trimming took off 2 bases at V and 1 base at J, with 7 bases between the two ends. The CDR3 spells CASSLSGGTDTQYF. The CDR3 DNA follows: TGTGCCAGCAGCTTATCAGGGGGCACAGATACGCAGTATTTT.

The chain has TRBV27 and TRBJ2-6, with 10 bases aligning to TRBD2. Germline CDR1 MNHEY, CDR2 SMNVEV (reference sequence). CDR3 length: 18 amino acids. The trim removed 8 bases at V and 1 base at J, leaving 11 bases unmatched. The CDR3 coding sequence is TGTGCCAGCCAACCAACGGGACTAGCGACATCTGGGGCCAACGTCCTGACTTTC. This translates into CASQPTGLATSGANVLTF.

The chain links TRBV12-3 or TRBV12-4 to TRBJ1-1, with D possibly being TRBD1 (6 bases). The V gene lost 6 bases and the J gene lost 4 bases, with 12 bases spanning the gap. The CDR3 runs 13 residues. CDR3 in DNA: TGTGCCAGCAGGTTTACAGGGACCACTGAAGCTTTCTTT. Protein product: CASRFTGTTEAFF.

The V call is TRBV5-5, the J call TRBJ2-2; 10 bases agree with TRBD2. The CDR3 sequence is 16 residues long. V shed 4 bases, J shed 0 bases, and the junction held 3 bases outside the gene matches. Germline V gene lookup returns CDR1 SGHKS and CDR2 YYEKEE (reference sequence). The CDR3 DNA follows: TGTGCCAGCAGCAGGGGGACTAGCGCGAACACCGGGGAGCTGTTTTTT. Translating gives CASSRGTSANTGELFF. Looking up the rest from reference TRBV5-5 and TRBJ2-2 gives the full variable domain: DAGVTQSPTHLIKTRGQQVTLRCSPISGHKSVSWYQQVLGQGPQFIFQYYEKEERGRGNFPDRFSARQFPNYSSELNVNALLLGDSALYLCASSRGTSANTGELFFGEGSRLTVL.

This chain links TRBV5-5 with TRBJ2-3; tentatively, D is TRBD2 (7 bases). Germline assignment: CDR1 SGHKS and CDR2 YYEKEE (reference sequence). The V and J ends lost 0 bases and 6 bases respectively, with 17 bases between them. CDR3 length: 16 residues. CDR3 amino acids: CASSLGARGARDTQYF. CDR3 DNA: TGTGCCAGCAGCTTGGGGGCTCGGGGGGCCAGGGATACGCAGTATTTT.

The chain couples TRBV19 to TRBJ2-3; 7 bases match TRBD1. Germline CDR1 reads LNHDA; CDR2 reads SQIVND (reference sequence). With V trimmed by 5 bases and J by 0 bases, 8 bases remained unmatched. The CDR3 length is 16 residues. The CDR3 nucleotides read TGTGCCAGTAGTTTGACAGGGAGTGCTAGCACAGATACGCAGTATTTT. As protein: CASSLTGSASTDTQYF.